The 28 T cell receptor beta chains below come from one sample, sequenced in a study of blood T cell repertoires in COVID-19. The table came from immunoSEQ multiplex PCR; TCRdb's copy has only in-frame clones and leaves some out. Of 200,000 to 300,000 clones in the sample, around 85% are singletons; the top ten hold 3% to 4%. The sequenced sample was PBMCs or T cells enriched from blood (not recorded which). These receptor sequences come from a woman between 40 and 55 years old with acute COVID-19.

The V and J genes are TRBV4-1 and TRBJ2-2; a possible D gene is TRBD2 (5 bases). The germline V gene encodes CDR1 MGHRA and CDR2 YSYEKL. This CDR3 contains 18 residues. The ends were cut back, 4 bases at V and 5 bases at J, with 23 bases in the middle. The CDR3 here is CASSPGRTPLGITGELFF. The DNA for the CDR3 is TGCGCCAGCAGCCCCGGACGGACTCCACTCGGCATTACCGGGGAGCTGTTTTTT.

Here the CDR3 DNA reads TGTGCCATCAGCGGCGGGAGCTTCGGCGAGCAGTTCTTC. Translating it yields CAISGGSFGEQFF. The V and J genes are TRBV10-3 and TRBJ2-1, with 7 bases lining up with TRBD2. V shed 6 bases, J shed 10 bases, and the junction held 9 bases outside the gene matches. Germline V gene sequence: CDR1 ENHRY, CDR2 SYGVKD. This CDR3 comprises 13 residues.

V and J are TRBV25-1 and TRBJ2-2; 8 bases line up with TRBD2. The germline CDR1 and CDR2 sequences are MGHDK and SYGVNS. This CDR3 is 16 amino acids long. With 4 bases clipped from V and 0 bases from J, the junction kept 4 bases outside the gene matches. CDR3: CASSASGYANTGELFF. The CDR3 DNA follows: TGTGCCAGCAGTGCTAGCGGGTACGCGAACACCGGGGAGCTGTTTTTT.

V usage is TRBV5-6 and J usage is TRBJ1-6; D might be TRBD1 (6 bases). The CDR3 is 12 amino acids. Germline CDR1 reads SGHDT; CDR2 reads YYEEEE. Trimming took off 10 bases at V and 4 bases at J, with 9 bases between the two ends. The CDR3 DNA reads TGTGCCGTAGGGACATATAATTCACCCCTCCACTTT. This sequence encodes CAVGTYNSPLHF.

The gene calls are TRBV5-1 and TRBJ1-5; 8 bases map to TRBD1. Per the germline V gene, CDR1 is SGHRS and CDR2 is YFSETQ. The CDR3 has 15 amino acids. Trimming took 4 bases from V and 1 from J; bases not matched to a gene: 4. The CDR3 loop is CASSPDRVSNQPQHF. Here the CDR3 DNA reads TGCGCCAGCAGCCCGGACAGGGTGAGCAATCAGCCCCAGCATTTT.

The chain combines TRBV12-3 or TRBV12-4 with TRBJ2-7; D call uncertain. The CDR3 consists of 11 residues. Trimming cost V 7 bases and J 4 bases, with 8 bases left between them. The CDR3 sequence is CASTGSYEQYF. CDR3 coding DNA: TGTGCCAGCACAGGTAGTTACGAGCAGTACTTC.

This chain uses TRBV12-5 with TRBJ2-6; 9 positions match TRBD1. Germline V CDR1 and CDR2: LGHNT, FRNRAP. J was trimmed by 4 bases and V by 1 base; bases with no gene match: 5. This CDR3 has 17 residues. The CDR3 protein is CASGLAGTGTGANVLTF. CDR3 sequence (DNA): TGTGCTAGTGGTTTGGCCGGGACAGGGACGGGGGCCAACGTCCTGACTTTC.

The chain uses TRBV29-1 and TRBJ2-5; D is perhaps TRBD1 (6 bases). Germline CDR1 is SQVTM and CDR2 is ANQGSEA. The CDR3 covers 12 residues. V was cut by 5 bases and J by 4 bases, with 11 bases left in between. For the CDR3, the DNA is TGCAGCGTTCTTGAGGGGGTAGAGACCCAGTACTTC. This sequence encodes CSVLEGVETQYF.

This chain joins TRBV7-8 and TRBJ2-7, with D tentatively TRBD2 (6 bases). The CDR3 sequence is 14 residues long. Germline V lookup: CDR1 SGHVS, CDR2 FQNEAQ. Trimming took 2 bases from V and 3 from J, leaving 11 bases between them. The CDR3 loop reads CASSLRAGGYEQYF. Written as DNA, the CDR3 is TGTGCCAGCAGCTTAAGAGCGGGCGGCTACGAGCAGTACTTC.

The chain is built from TRBV27 and TRBJ2-1, with 10 bases identical to TRBD2. With V trimmed by 6 bases and J by 6 bases, 8 bases remained unmatched. Germline CDR1 and CDR2: MNHEY and SMNVEV (reference sequence). The CDR3 loop spans 15 amino acids. The CDR3 loop is CASRKREGLFNEQFF. In DNA form, the CDR3 reads TGTGCCAGCAGAAAGCGGGAGGGCCTTTTCAATGAGCAGTTCTTC.

The rearrangement links TRBV5-4 to TRBJ2-5; 7 positions agree with TRBD1. The J segment lost 5 bases and the V segment lost 0 bases, leaving 7 bases of the junction unmatched. The CDR3 is made up of 15 amino acids. The germline V gene encodes CDR1 SGHNT and CDR2 YYREEE (reference sequence). The CDR3 bases are TGTGCCAGCAGCTTGGAGGGGACGGGACAGGAGACCCAGTACTTC. Translation gives CASSLEGTGQETQYF. Full variable domain (missing parts from reference TRBV5-4 and TRBJ2-5): ETGVTQSPTHLIKTRGQQVTLRCSSQSGHNTVSWYQQALGQGPQFIFQYYREEENGRGNFPPRFSGLQFPNYSSELNVNALELDDSALYLCASSLEGTGQETQYFGPGTRLLVL.

The chain joins TRBV6-6 to TRBJ2-1, with TRBD2 matching 10 bases. Germline V CDR1 and CDR2: MNHNY, SVGAGI (reference sequence). The CDR3 covers 15 residues. The ends lost 5 bases at V and 4 bases at J; junction bases unmatched: 5. The CDR3 sequence is CASSPLSGRYNEQFF. CDR3 sequence (DNA): TGTGCCAGCAGTCCTCTTAGCGGGAGGTACAATGAGCAGTTCTTC.

J is TRBJ2-3 and V is TRBV5-1; TRBD2 matches at 14 bases. Germline V lookup: CDR1 SGHRS, CDR2 YFSETQ. This CDR3 comprises 17 residues. V lost 4 bases to trimming and J lost 2 bases; unmatched junction nucleotides: 6. This CDR3 reads CASSQGLAGANTDTQYF. The CDR3 bases are TGCGCCAGCAGCCAGGGACTAGCGGGAGCCAACACAGATACGCAGTATTTT.

The chain links TRBV14 to TRBJ2-2; the D gene is possibly TRBD2 (5 bases). The ends were cut back, 4 bases at V and 6 bases at J, with 12 bases in the middle. The CDR3 consists of 14 residues. In germline, CDR1 is SGHDN, CDR2 FVKESK. The CDR3 region is CASSPTSWAGELFF. CDR3 nucleotide sequence: TGTGCCAGCAGCCCTACTAGTTGGGCCGGGGAGCTGTTTTTT.

The chain recombines TRBV4-1 with TRBJ2-4, with 12 bases matching TRBD1. This CDR3 region has 20 residues. V lost 2 bases and J lost 1; bases outside the gene matches: 12. Germline CDR1 MGHRA, CDR2 YSYEKL. Here the CDR3 reads CASSQQVPGQGAGAKNIQYF. CDR3 DNA sequence: TGCGCCAGCAGCCAACAAGTCCCGGGACAGGGGGCGGGTGCCAAAAACATTCAGTACTTC.

V usage is TRBV28 and J usage is TRBJ2-7, with D perhaps matching TRBD1 (5 bases). CDR3 length equals 15 residues. The germline CDR1 and CDR2 sequences are MDHEN and SYDVKM. Trimming removed 3 bases from V and 0 bases from J, with 12 bases in between. The CDR3 region is CASSFERDSSYEQYF. Here the CDR3 DNA reads TGTGCCAGCAGTTTCGAACGAGACAGCTCCTACGAGCAGTACTTC.

The chain joins TRBV7-2 to TRBJ2-7; D possibly corresponds to TRBD1 (5 bases). The CDR3 is 12 amino acids. Germline CDR1 is SGHTA and CDR2 is FQGNSA. Trimming took 5 bases from V and 7 from J, leaving 12 bases between them. CDR3 DNA: TGTGCCAGCAGCCCACGGACACAGGAGCAGTACTTC. This sequence encodes CASSPRTQEQYF.

The rearrangement links TRBV11-3 to TRBJ2-5; D may be TRBD1 (7 bases). The CDR3 is made up of 17 amino acids. Looked up from germline, CDR1 is SGHNT and CDR2 is YENEEA. Trimming shortened V by 5 bases and J by 1 base, and 20 bases separated the two germline ends. The CDR3 spells CASSTRQGGIPQETQYF. In nucleotides, the CDR3 is TGTGCCAGCAGCACCAGACAGGGAGGTATCCCCCAAGAGACCCAGTACTTC.

The V call is TRBV20-1, the J call TRBJ1-4; D is unresolved. Germline V CDR1 and CDR2: DFQATT, SNEGSKA (reference sequence). V was pared by 1 base and J by 7 bases, with 4 bases between. The CDR3 has 11 amino acids. CDR3 DNA: TGCAGTGCTAGAGTCGTTGAAAAACTGTTTTTT. Amino acids: CSARVVEKLFF.

The chain has TRBV10-1 and TRBJ2-1; 9 bases match TRBD2. Germline CDR1 and CDR2: WNHNN and SYGVQD (reference sequence). This CDR3 region has 13 residues. J gave up 8 bases and V 5 bases, and 4 bases lay outside the gene matches. This CDR3 is CASSSSGSDEQFF. In nucleotides, the CDR3 is TGCGCCAGCAGTAGTAGCGGGAGCGATGAGCAGTTCTTC.

The CDR3 DNA reads as TGTGCCAGCAGTTTACTGAGGACAGGGGATTCACCCCTCCACTTT. Its protein is CASSLLRTGDSPLHF. This sequence joins TRBV28 and TRBJ1-6; 9 bases map to TRBD1. Germline-derived CDR1 and CDR2 are MDHEN and SYDVKM. Germline trimming cut 2 bases from V and 8 bases from J; bases unmatched to any gene: 4. This CDR3 contains 15 residues.

The chain combines TRBV6-2 or TRBV6-3 with TRBJ2-4; TRBD1 matches 8 bases. Germline CDR1 MNHEY, CDR2 SVGEGT. This CDR3 spans 17 amino acids. Trimming removed 4 bases from V and 0 bases from J; junction bases left unmatched: 8. The CDR3 loop reads CASSSPGTGKAKNIQYF. The CDR3, as DNA: TGTGCCAGCAGTTCCCCCGGGACAGGCAAAGCCAAAAACATTCAGTACTTC.

This clone was detected a few times. The J gene is TRBJ2-1, the V gene TRBV11-2, with 10 positions matching TRBD2. V was clipped by 5 bases and J by 4 bases; unmatched bases: 8. In germline, CDR1 is SGHAT, CDR2 FQNNGV. CDR3 length equals 16 residues. The CDR3 loop reads CASSRLAGNTYNEQFF. Here the CDR3 DNA reads TGTGCCAGCAGCAGACTAGCGGGTAATACATACAATGAGCAGTTCTTC.

The chain couples TRBV3-1 (or the pseudogene TRBV3-2) to TRBJ2-1; TRBD2 matches 14 bases. Germline V gives CDR1 LGHDT, CDR2 YNNKEL (reference sequence). The junction had 3 bases not matched to a gene; V was cut back by 5 bases and J by 6 bases. The CDR3 totals 15 residues. The CDR3 region is CASSSGTSGSNEQFF. DNA of the CDR3: TGTGCCAGCAGCTCCGGGACTAGCGGGAGCAATGAGCAGTTCTTC.

The rearrangement joins TRBV3-1 (or the pseudogene TRBV3-2) to TRBJ2-1; possibly TRBD2 for D (5 bases). Between the trimmed V and J ends, which lost 6 bases and 6 bases, there was a span of 9 bases. The CDR3 totals 12 residues. CDR1 LGHDT and CDR2 YNNKEL come from the germline V gene (reference sequence). The CDR3, as DNA: TGTGCCAGCAGGTCGCGGGTCAATGAGCAGTTCTTC. As protein: CASRSRVNEQFF.

This sequence joins TRBV27 and TRBJ2-5, with 8 bases aligning to TRBD2. The V gene end was trimmed by 4 bases and the J gene end by 4 bases; junction bases not matched to a gene: 11. Germline CDR1 and CDR2: MNHEY and SMNVEV (reference sequence). CDR3 size: 16 residues. The CDR3 DNA reads TGTGCCAGCAGTTACTCCCAGCGGGAGAGGAGAGAGACCCAGTACTTC. Translation: CASSYSQRERRETQYF.

The V gene is TRBV4-1, the J gene TRBJ1-1; D is unresolved. V was shortened by 4 bases and J by 1 base, with 7 bases between the two germline ends. This CDR3 contains 13 residues. From germline, CDR1 is MGHRA and CDR2 YSYEKL. CDR3 DNA: TGCGCCAGCAGCCTTCACAGGAACACTGAAGCTTTCTTT. Translation gives CASSLHRNTEAFF.

V gene TRBV30 combines with J gene TRBJ1-6; 7 bases are shared with TRBD1. In germline, CDR1 is GTSNPN, CDR2 SVGIG (reference sequence). This CDR3 is built from 16 residues. V lost 6 bases to trimming and J lost 0 bases; unmatched junction nucleotides: 8. The CDR3 reads CACPNRDSSYNSPLHF. The CDR3 DNA follows: TGTGCCTGCCCTAACCGGGACAGCTCCTATAATTCACCCCTCCACTTT.